Listed here are 19 T cell receptor beta chains from one sample, sequenced in a study of Ad26.COV2.S vaccination and SARS-CoV-2 variants. Sample treatment: roughly 19 received Ad26.COV2.S at low or high dose, single or two shots; 5 received placebo; per-sample allocation not given. On day 63 after the first injection, vaccine and placebo recipients gave samples. Profiling relied on immunoSEQ multiplex PCR, and the TCRdb table lists in-frame clones only, not all of them. The sample shows 300,000 to 350,000 clones, 90% of them seen only once. The sample here was peripheral blood, taken in a trial of Ad26.COV2.S vaccine versus placebo. The receptors were gathered from a person aged 18 to 59 who received the Ad26.COV2.S COVID-19 vaccine or a placebo.

This chain joins TRBV2 and TRBJ2-5, with 12 bases fitting TRBD2. The V and J ends lost 4 bases and 7 bases, in that order; junction bases with no gene match: 13. This CDR3 has 17 residues. Germline V gives CDR1 SNHLY, CDR2 FYNNEI. The CDR3 bases are TGTGCCAGCAGTGTAAGCCCCCCTAGCGGGGGGGTGGGGACCCAGTACTTC. It yields the protein CASSVSPPSGGVGTQYF.

The chain joins TRBV3-1 (or the pseudogene TRBV3-2) to TRBJ2-2; 10 bases are shared with TRBD1. The CDR3 is 15 amino acids. The germline CDR1 and CDR2 sequences are LGHDT and YNNKEL (reference sequence). V lost 4 bases and J lost 7; bases outside the gene matches: 6. CDR3 region: CASSRTGGNVGELFF. As DNA, the CDR3 is TGTGCCAGCAGCCGGACAGGGGGAAACGTCGGGGAGCTGTTTTTT.

This clone was found once. The chain combines TRBV5-6 with TRBJ1-3; D is ambiguous. The CDR3 loop spans 14 amino acids. V gave up 4 bases and J gave up 4 bases, with 12 bases separating them. From germline, CDR1 is SGHDT and CDR2 YYEEEE. The CDR3 DNA reads TGTGCCAGCAGCCCGATCGGGTCAGGAAACACCATATATTTT. Its translation is CASSPIGSGNTIYF.

The DNA of the CDR3 is TGTGCCAGCAGCCAGGGACAGGGGCACACCGGGGAGCTGTTTTTT. Amino acids: CASSQGQGHTGELFF. The gene calls are TRBV21-1 and TRBJ2-2; the listed D gene, TRBD1, was not tested against the DNA. TRBV21-1 is tagged as a pseudogene. The CDR3 length is 15 residues.

This clone was picked up one time. The gene calls are TRBV6-2 or TRBV6-3 and TRBJ2-7; 10 bases are shared with TRBD1. V lost 6 bases and J lost 4; bases outside the gene matches: 12. From germline, CDR1 is MNHEY and CDR2 SVGEGT. The length of the CDR3 is 16 residues. The CDR3 is CASSPYSDRGTYEQYF. CDR3 sequence (DNA): TGTGCCAGCAGCCCCTACTCGGACAGGGGGACTTACGAGCAGTACTTC.

This chain joins TRBV18 and TRBJ2-7; D is ambiguous. V was shortened by 6 bases and J by 2 bases, with 17 bases between the two germline ends. The CDR3 covers 15 residues. The germline gives CDR1 KGHSH, CDR2 LQKENI. CDR3 amino acids: CASSTALGATYEQYV. For the CDR3, the DNA is TGTGCCAGCTCCACCGCCTTGGGCGCCACCTACGAGCAGTACGTC.

The V gene is TRBV3-1 (or the pseudogene TRBV3-2), the J gene TRBJ1-2; D unclear. CDR3 length: 15 amino acids. CDR1 is LGHDT and CDR2 is YNNKEL in the germline V gene (reference sequence). With 1 base removed from V and 6 bases from J, the gap between germline ends came to 15 bases. Here the CDR3 reads CASSQVVGNGHGYTF. The CDR3, as DNA: TGTGCCAGCAGCCAAGTCGTCGGCAATGGGCATGGCTACACCTTC.

The chain links TRBV7-2 to TRBJ2-2, with 9 bases identical to TRBD2. The V and J ends lost 10 bases and 4 bases, in that order; junction bases with no gene match: 7. CDR1 is SGHTA, CDR2 FQGNSA, per germline. CDR3 size: 14 residues. CDR3 loop: CATTGLAGTGELFF. The CDR3 DNA sequence: TGTGCCACAACGGGACTAGCAGGCACCGGGGAGCTGTTTTTT.

In its sample, this clone was seen a few times. The rearrangement links TRBV5-6 to TRBJ2-2, with D unclear. Germline loops: CDR1 SGHDT, CDR2 YYEEEE. The V end was cut by 1 base, the J end by 1 base, with 8 bases between. CDR3 size: 15 residues. The CDR3 loop reads CASSLPDMNTGELFF. DNA of the CDR3: TGTGCCAGCAGCTTGCCAGATATGAACACCGGGGAGCTGTTTTTT.

The V gene is TRBV19, the J gene TRBJ1-6; D gene unclear. V was clipped by 5 bases and J by 0 bases, with 17 bases between them. Germline lookup yields CDR1 LNHDA and CDR2 SQIVND (reference sequence). CDR3 size: 18 residues. CDR3 residues: CASSPGDTLSSYNSPLHF. The CDR3 DNA reads as TGTGCCAGTAGTCCCGGAGACACCTTAAGCTCCTATAATTCACCCCTCCACTTT.

The V gene is TRBV4-2, the J gene TRBJ2-7; 11 positions agree with TRBD2. The CDR3 totals 16 residues. The junction had 3 bases not matched to a gene; V was cut back by 0 bases and J by 2 bases. Looked up from germline, CDR1 is LGHNA and CDR2 is YNFKEQ. The CDR3 spells CASSQEGSGGAYEQYF. In DNA, the CDR3 is TGTGCCAGCAGCCAAGAAGGTAGCGGGGGGGCCTACGAGCAGTACTTC.

This rearrangement joins TRBV11-2 to TRBJ1-4; 8 nucleotides align to TRBD1. CDR1 SGHAT and CDR2 FQNNGV come from the germline V gene. V lost 5 bases to trimming and J lost 1 base; unmatched junction nucleotides: 3. The CDR3 loop spans 15 amino acids. This CDR3 is CASSIGQGTNEKLFF. CDR3 in DNA: TGTGCCAGCAGCATCGGACAGGGAACTAATGAAAAACTGTTTTTT.

V and J are TRBV11-2 and TRBJ2-7; D remains unclear. This CDR3 has 11 residues. Trimming removed 3 bases at V and 6 bases at J, with 6 bases between. Looked up from germline, CDR1 is SGHAT and CDR2 is FQNNGV. CDR3 sequence reads: CASSFVREQYF. The CDR3 region has the DNA TGTGCCAGCAGCTTTGTGCGCGAGCAGTACTTC. The whole variable domain, remainder taken from reference TRBV11-2 and TRBJ2-7, is EAGVAQSPRYKIIEKRQSVAFWCNPISGHATLYWYQQILGQGPKLLIQFQNNGVVDDSQLPKDRFSAERLKGVDSTLKIQPAKLEDSAVYLCASSFVREQYFGPGTRLTVT.

This chain links TRBV6-2 or TRBV6-3 with TRBJ2-7; 9 nucleotides agree with TRBD1. This CDR3 contains 14 residues. The germline gives CDR1 MNHEY, CDR2 SVGEGT. Germline trimming cut 4 bases from V and 3 bases from J; bases unmatched to any gene: 4. The CDR3 reads CASSLRQGGYEQYF. As DNA, the CDR3 is TGTGCCAGCAGTTTGAGACAGGGGGGCTACGAGCAGTACTTC.

The V and J genes are TRBV7-9 and TRBJ1-1, with 7 nucleotides matching TRBD1. This CDR3 is built from 16 residues. The V and J ends lost 5 bases and 5 bases, in that order; junction bases with no gene match: 14. Germline CDR1 SEHNR, CDR2 FQNEAQ (reference sequence). In nucleotides, the CDR3 is TGTGCCAGCAGCACCTGGACAGGACCCCCGGCAACTGAAGCTTTCTTT. Protein product: CASSTWTGPPATEAFF.

V usage is TRBV4-3 and J usage is TRBJ1-2; D uncertain. Per the germline V gene, CDR1 is LGHNA and CDR2 is YSLEER. Between the trimmed V and J ends, which lost 2 bases and 4 bases, there was a span of 8 bases. The CDR3 spans 13 residues. CDR3 sequence: CASSQMGGYGYTF. The CDR3 DNA reads as TGCGCCAGCAGCCAAATGGGAGGCTATGGCTACACCTTC.

Only one count was recorded for this clone. For the CDR3, the DNA is TGTGCCAGCAGCCGGACAGGGGACACTGAAGCTTTCTTT. It translates to CASSRTGDTEAFF. The rearrangement joins TRBV3-1 (or the pseudogene TRBV3-2) to TRBJ1-1, with TRBD1 matching 9 bases. The germline V gene encodes CDR1 LGHDT and CDR2 YNNKEL (reference sequence). CDR3 length: 13 residues. The J segment lost 3 bases and the V segment lost 4 bases, leaving 0 bases of the junction unmatched.

The chain combines TRBV10-3 with TRBJ1-1; no reliable D call. Germline loops: CDR1 ENHRY, CDR2 SYGVKD. Trimming removed 2 bases from V and 7 bases from J, with 14 bases in between. The CDR3 is 14 residues long. The CDR3 here is CAISEGVGFGEAFF. The CDR3 bases are TGTGCCATCAGTGAGGGTGTAGGGTTTGGTGAAGCTTTCTTT.

This clone was counted at least ten times. The rearrangement links TRBV21-1 to TRBJ1-1. TRBV21-1 has pseudogene status. The CDR3 has 18 amino acids. This chain's CDR3 is CASSKGRRCRVYGTEAFF. The CDR3 DNA sequence: TGTGCCAGCAGCAAAGGGAGGAGGTGTAGGGTTTATGGCACTGAAGCTTTCTTT.